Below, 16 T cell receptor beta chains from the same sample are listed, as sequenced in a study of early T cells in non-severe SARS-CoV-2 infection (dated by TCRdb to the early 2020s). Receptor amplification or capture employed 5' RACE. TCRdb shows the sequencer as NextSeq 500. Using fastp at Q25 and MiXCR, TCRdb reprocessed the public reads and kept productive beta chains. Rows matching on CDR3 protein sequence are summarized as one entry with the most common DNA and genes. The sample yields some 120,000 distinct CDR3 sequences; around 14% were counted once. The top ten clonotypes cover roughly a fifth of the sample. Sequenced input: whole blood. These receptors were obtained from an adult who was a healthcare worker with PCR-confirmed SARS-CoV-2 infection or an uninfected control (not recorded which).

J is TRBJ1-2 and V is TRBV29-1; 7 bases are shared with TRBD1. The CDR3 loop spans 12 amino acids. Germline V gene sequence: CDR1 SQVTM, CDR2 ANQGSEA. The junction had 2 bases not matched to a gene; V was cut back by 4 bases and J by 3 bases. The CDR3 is CSVATGDYGYTF. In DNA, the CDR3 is TGCAGCGTTGCAACAGGGGACTATGGCTACACCTTC.

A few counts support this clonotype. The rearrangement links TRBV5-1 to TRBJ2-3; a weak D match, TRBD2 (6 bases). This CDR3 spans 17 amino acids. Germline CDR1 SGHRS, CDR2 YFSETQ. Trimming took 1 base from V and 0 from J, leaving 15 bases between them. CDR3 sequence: CASSLSPPGGSTDTQYF. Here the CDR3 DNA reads TGCGCCAGCAGCTTGAGCCCCCCCGGGGGAAGCACAGATACGCAGTATTTT.

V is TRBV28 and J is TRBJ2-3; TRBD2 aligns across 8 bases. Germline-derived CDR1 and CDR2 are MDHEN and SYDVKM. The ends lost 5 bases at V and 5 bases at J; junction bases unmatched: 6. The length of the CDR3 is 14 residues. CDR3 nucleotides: TGTGCCAGCAGTCCCGGACTAGCAGGAGATACGCAGTATTTT. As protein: CASSPGLAGDTQYF.

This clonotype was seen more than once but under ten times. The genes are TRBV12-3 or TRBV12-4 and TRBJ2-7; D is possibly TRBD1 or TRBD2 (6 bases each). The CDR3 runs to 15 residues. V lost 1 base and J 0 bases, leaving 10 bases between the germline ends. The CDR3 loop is CASSLEGGLSYEQYF. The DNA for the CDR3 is TGTGCCAGCAGTTTAGAGGGGGGTCTCTCCTACGAGCAGTACTTC.

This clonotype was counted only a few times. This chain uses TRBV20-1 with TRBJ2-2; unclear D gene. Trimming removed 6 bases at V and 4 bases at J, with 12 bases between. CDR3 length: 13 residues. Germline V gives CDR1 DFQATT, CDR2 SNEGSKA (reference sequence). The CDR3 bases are TGCAGTGCCCCGGAAGGATTCACCGGGGAGCTGTTTTTT. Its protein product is CSAPEGFTGELFF.

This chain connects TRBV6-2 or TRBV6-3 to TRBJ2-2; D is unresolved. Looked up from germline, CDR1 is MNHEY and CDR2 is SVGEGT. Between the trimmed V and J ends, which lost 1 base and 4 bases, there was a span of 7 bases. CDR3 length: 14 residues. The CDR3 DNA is TGTGCCAGCAGTTACTGGACGGGCACCGGGGAGCTGTTTTTT. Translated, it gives CASSYWTGTGELFF.

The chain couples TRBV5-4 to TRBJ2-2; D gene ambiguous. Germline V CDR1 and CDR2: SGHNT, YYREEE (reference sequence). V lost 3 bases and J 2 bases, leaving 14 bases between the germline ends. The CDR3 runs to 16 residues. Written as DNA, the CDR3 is TGTGCCAGCAGCTACCGGGCCCTCCATAACACCGGGGAGCTGTTTTTT. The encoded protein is CASSYRALHNTGELFF.

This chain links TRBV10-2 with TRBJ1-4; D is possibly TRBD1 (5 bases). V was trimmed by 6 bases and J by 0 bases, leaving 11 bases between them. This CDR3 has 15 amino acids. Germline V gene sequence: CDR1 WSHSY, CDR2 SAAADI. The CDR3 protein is CASSTGTSTNEKLFF. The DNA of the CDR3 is TGCGCCAGCAGCACCGGGACCTCAACTAATGAAAAACTGTTTTTT.

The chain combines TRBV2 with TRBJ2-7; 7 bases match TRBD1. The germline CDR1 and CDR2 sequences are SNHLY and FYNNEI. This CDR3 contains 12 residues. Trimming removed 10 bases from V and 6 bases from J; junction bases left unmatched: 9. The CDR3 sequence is CAIAQGRSEQYF. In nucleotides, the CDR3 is TGTGCCATCGCACAGGGGAGATCCGAGCAGTACTTC.

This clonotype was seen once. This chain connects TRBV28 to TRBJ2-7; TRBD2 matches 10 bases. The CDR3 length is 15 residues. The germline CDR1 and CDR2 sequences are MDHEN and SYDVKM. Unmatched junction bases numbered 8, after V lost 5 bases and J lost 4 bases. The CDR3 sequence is CASSPPGLAIYEQYF. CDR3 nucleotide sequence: TGTGCCAGCAGTCCCCCGGGACTAGCGATTTACGAGCAGTACTTC.

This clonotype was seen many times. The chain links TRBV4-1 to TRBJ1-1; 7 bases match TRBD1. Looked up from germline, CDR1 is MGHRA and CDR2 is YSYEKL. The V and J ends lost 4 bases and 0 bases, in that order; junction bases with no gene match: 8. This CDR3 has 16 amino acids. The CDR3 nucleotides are TGCGCCAGCAGCCGGGTCGGGACAGCGATGAACACTGAAGCTTTCTTT. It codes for CASSRVGTAMNTEAFF.

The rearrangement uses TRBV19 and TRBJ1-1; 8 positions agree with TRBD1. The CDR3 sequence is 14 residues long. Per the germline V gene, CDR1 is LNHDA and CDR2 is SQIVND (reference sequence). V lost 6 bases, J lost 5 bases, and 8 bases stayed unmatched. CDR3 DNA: TGTGCCAGTAGCCAGGGGGCTCTGGGAACTGAAGCTTTCTTT. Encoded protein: CASSQGALGTEAFF.

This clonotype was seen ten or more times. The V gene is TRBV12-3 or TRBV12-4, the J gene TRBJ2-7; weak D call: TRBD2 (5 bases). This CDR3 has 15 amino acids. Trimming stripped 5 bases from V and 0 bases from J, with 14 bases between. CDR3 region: CASSLSAGNSYEQYF. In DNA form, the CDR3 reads TGTGCCAGCAGTCTTTCTGCGGGTAACTCCTACGAGCAGTACTTC.

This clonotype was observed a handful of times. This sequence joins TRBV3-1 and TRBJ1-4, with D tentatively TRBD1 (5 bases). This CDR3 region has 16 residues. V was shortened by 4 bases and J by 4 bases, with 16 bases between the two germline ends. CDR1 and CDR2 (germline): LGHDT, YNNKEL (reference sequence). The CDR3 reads CASSLQLGTFNEKLFF. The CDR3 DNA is TGTGCCAGCAGCCTTCAGCTCGGGACCTTTAATGAAAAACTGTTTTTT.

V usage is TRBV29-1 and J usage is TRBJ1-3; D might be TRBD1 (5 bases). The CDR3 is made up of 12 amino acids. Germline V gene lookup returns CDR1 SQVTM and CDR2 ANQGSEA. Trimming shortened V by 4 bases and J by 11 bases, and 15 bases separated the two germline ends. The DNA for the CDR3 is TGCAGCGTTGGGGGCTGGGAGTCTCCCATATATTTT. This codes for CSVGGWESPIYF.

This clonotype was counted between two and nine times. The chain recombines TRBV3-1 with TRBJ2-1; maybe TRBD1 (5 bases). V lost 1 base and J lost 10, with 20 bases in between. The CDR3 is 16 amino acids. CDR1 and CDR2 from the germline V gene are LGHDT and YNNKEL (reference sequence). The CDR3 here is CASSQGSPIESGEQFF. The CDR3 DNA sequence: TGTGCCAGCAGCCAAGGGAGCCCAATAGAGTCAGGGGAGCAGTTCTTC.